In its sample, the clone carrying this T cell receptor beta chain was seen a few times. The data derive from a study of CD8+CD57+ T cells in acquired aplastic anemia. CDR1 SGHVS and CDR2 FQNEAQ come from the germline V gene. J gave up 0 bases and V 7 bases, and 11 bases lay outside the gene matches. The CDR3 length is 18 residues. Investigators profiled TCR beta VDJ and CDR3 from genomic DNA template. TCRdb recomputed calls from the reads with MiXCR, one row per CDR3 protein. The repertoire consists of approximately 200,000 distinct CDR3 sequences, with 64% occurring once and the leading ten covering around 46%.

This chain connects TRBV7-8 to TRBJ2-6; TRBD2 aligns across 8 bases. Material: sorted CD4+, CD8+, or CD8+CD57+ T cells (not recorded which) from PBMCs. This sequence originates from a human donor with severe aplastic anemia or a healthy control (not recorded which). This CDR3 is CASTLPTSGGSGANVLTF. CDR3 DNA: TGTGCCAGCACCCTACCCACTAGCGGCGGCTCTGGGGCCAACGTCCTGACTTTC.